A selection of T cell receptor beta chains follows, all from one sample in a study of blood T cells in healthy people across ages. TCRdb reanalysed the 5' RACE reads using MiXCR and keeps one entry per CDR3 protein. Of approximately 2,000,000 distinct CDR3 sequences listed, approximately 40% are singletons. Source material: blood. The receptor source for this set is a human donor in good health. The CDR3 runs from the conserved cysteine through the conserved F or W. The D gene is left open where the match is weak. Size tells how often a clone was seen (once, few, many) or the class of an expanded clone, and some rows leave it out.

D gene	clone size	V gene	J gene	CDR3 protein	CDR3 DNA
TRBD1	-	TRBV6-6	TRBJ1-5	CASTTARQGSNQPQHF	TGTGCCAGCACTACTGCAAGACAGGGTTCAAATCAGCCCCAGCATTTT
-	-	TRBV7-2	TRBJ1-2	CASKDAGGQTYGYTF	TGTGCCAGCAAGGACGCTGGAGGACAGACATATGGCTACACCTTC
TRBD2	once	TRBV20-1	TRBJ2-7	CSARGLAGEGEQYF	TGCAGTGCTAGAGGACTAGCGGGGGAGGGCGAGCAGTACTTC
-	few	TRBV5-1	TRBJ2-1	CASSLDQNNEQFF	TGTGCCAGCAGCTTGGACCAGAACAATGAGCAGTTCTTC
-	-	TRBV7-2	TRBJ1-2	CTSSLDPGSGYGYTF	TGTACCAGCAGCTTAGATCCAGGATCGGGCTATGGCTACACCTTC
-	once	TRBV10-3	TRBJ1-1	CAISEVRAGMNTEAFF	TGTGCCATCAGTGAAGTTAGGGCAGGGATGAACACTGAAGCTTTCTTT
-	once	TRBV6-6	TRBJ2-5	CASSYATSQTQYF	TGTGCCAGCAGTTACGCGACAAGCCAGACCCAGTACTTC
TRBD1	-	TRBV27	TRBJ2-5	CATRTGGRETQYF	TGTGCCACCCGGACAGGGGGCAGGGAGACCCAGTACTTC
-	few	TRBV20-1	TRBJ1-5	CSASELNQPQHF	TGCAGTGCTAGTGAGCTCAATCAGCCCCAGCATTTT
TRBD2	-	TRBV7-2	TRBJ2-1	CASIQSLAGVEQFF	TGTGCCAGCATCCAGTCCTTAGCGGGGGTGGAGCAGTTCTTC
-	few	TRBV4-3	TRBJ2-1	CASSQLGVGEQFF	TGCGCCAGCAGCCAACTTGGGGTGGGTGAGCAGTTCTTC
TRBD1	-	TRBV4-2	TRBJ1-2	CASSQDRTTGTYGYTF	TGTGCCAGCAGCCAGGATCGCACGACAGGGACCTATGGCTACACCTTC
TRBD1	-	TRBV6-5	TRBJ2-7	CASTSRRTGTYEQYF	TGTGCCAGCACTTCCCGCCGGACAGGGACCTACGAGCAGTACTTC
-	once	TRBV5-1	TRBJ1-2	CASSLLAQQHYGYTF	TGCGCCAGCAGCTTGCTCGCGCAACAACACTATGGCTACACCTTC
-	many	TRBV12-3/TRBV12-4	TRBJ2-7	CASSFWGNEQYF	TGTGCCAGCAGTTTTTGGGGGAACGAGCAGTACTTC
-	-	TRBV5-1	TRBJ2-5	CASSAGQRKETQYF	TGCGCCAGCAGCGCGGGACAGAGGAAAGAGACCCAGTACTTC
-	-	TRBV4-3	TRBJ2-7	CASSHAVGAYEQYF	TGCGCCAGCAGCCACGCCGTCGGAGCCTACGAGCAGTACTTC
-	few	TRBV4-3	TRBJ1-2	CASSQARGGYGYTF	TGCGCCAGCAGCCAAGCCAGGGGTGGCTATGGCTACACCTTC
TRBD1	-	TRBV7-8	TRBJ1-6	CASSSERLQGNNSPLHF	TGTGCCAGCAGCTCAGAGCGATTACAGGGGAATAATTCACCCCTCCACTTT
-	-	TRBV29-1	TRBJ2-5	CSVERDNMAQYF	TGCAGCGTTGAAAGGGATAATATGGCCCAGTACTTC
TRBD2	-	TRBV12-3/TRBV12-4	TRBJ2-5	CASGPYGGGETQYF	TGTGCCAGCGGTCCTTACGGGGGGGGTGAGACCCAGTACTTC
TRBD1	-	TRBV24-1	TRBJ2-3	CATSDFPRQGLPDTQYF	TGTGCCACCAGTGATTTCCCCAGACAGGGCCTACCCGATACGCAGTATTTT
TRBD1	-	TRBV5-1	TRBJ2-3	CASSRDREGTDTQYF	TGCGCCAGCAGTAGGGACAGGGAAGGCACAGATACGCAGTATTTT
-	-	TRBV2	TRBJ1-2	CASSEFGTGRNGYTF	TGTGCCAGCAGTGAATTTGGGACGGGGAGGAATGGCTACACCTTC
-	few	TRBV10-3	TRBJ2-1	CATVDPGVRYNEQFF	TGTGCCACCGTAGATCCAGGGGTCCGGTACAATGAGCAGTTCTTC
-	-	TRBV9	TRBJ1-2	CASSVVGRHGYTF	TGTGCCAGCAGCGTAGTTGGGAGGCATGGCTACACCTTC
TRBD1	-	TRBV30	TRBJ1-2	CAYDGQGNGYTF	TGTGCCTACGACGGACAGGGGAATGGCTACACCTTC
-	few	TRBV12-5	TRBJ2-5	CASGQSLRGGETQYF	TGTGCTAGTGGCCAATCCCTTAGGGGTGGAGAGACCCAGTACTTC
TRBD2	-	TRBV27	TRBJ2-1	CASSLGQGGGLAGVSNEQFF	TGTGCCAGCAGTTTAGGGCAGGGGGGCGGACTAGCGGGGGTATCCAATGAGCAGTTCTTC
-	-	TRBV5-1	TRBJ2-7	CASRVTGNCEQYF	TGCGCCAGCAGGGTCACAGGGAACTGCGAGCAGTACTTC
-	-	TRBV9	TRBJ2-1	CASSVGSAGTNEQFF	TGTGCCAGCAGCGTAGGGTCGGCGGGGACGAATGAGCAGTTCTTC
-	-	TRBV14	TRBJ1-2	CASNPGGGNYGYTF	TGTGCCAGCAACCCCGGTGGGGGGAACTATGGCTACACCTTC
-	-	TRBV20-1	TRBJ1-6	CSASRNANSPLHF	TGCAGTGCTAGTCGGAACGCTAATTCGCCCCTCCACTTT
TRBD2	-	TRBV7-9	TRBJ2-7	CASSLTTSGSYEQYF	TGTGCCAGCAGCTTAACTACTAGCGGGAGCTACGAGCAGTACTTC
-	-	TRBV27	TRBJ1-5	CASSLAPYQPQHF	TGTGCCAGCAGTTTGGCCCCTTATCAGCCCCAGCATTTT
-	-	TRBV6-1	TRBJ1-5	CASSEAWGNQPQHF	TGTGCCAGCAGTGAAGCCTGGGGGAATCAGCCCCAGCATTTT
-	-	TRBV6-4	TRBJ2-7	CASSVEQGIPYEQYF	TGTGCCAGCAGTGTTGAGCAGGGAATCCCATACGAGCAGTACTTC
-	-	TRBV25-1	TRBJ2-3	CASSKISTDTQYF	TGTGCCAGCAGCAAAATCAGCACAGATACGCAGTATTTT
-	few	TRBV4-3	TRBJ2-7	CASGQTGTQPYEQYF	TGCGCCAGCGGCCAAACCGGGACCCAACCTTACGAGCAGTACTTC
-	-	TRBV7-2	TRBJ2-5	CASKYAPDGETQYF	TGTGCCAGCAAGTATGCCCCCGATGGAGAGACCCAGTACTTC
-	-	TRBV7-2	TRBJ1-4	CASSLYNNEKLFF	TGTGCCAGCAGCTTATATAATAATGAAAAACTGTTTTTT
-	-	TRBV13	TRBJ2-7	CASSFKTRDGYEQYF	TGTGCCAGCAGCTTCAAAACCCGGGACGGTTACGAGCAGTACTTC
-	-	TRBV14	TRBJ2-7	CASSQDWSEQYF	TGTGCCAGCAGCCAAGATTGGAGCGAGCAGTACTTC
-	-	TRBV7-2	TRBJ1-2	CASSLIVRQDHGYTF	TGTGCCAGCAGCTTAATCGTTCGACAGGATCATGGCTACACCTTC
TRBD2	-	TRBV5-1	TRBJ2-3	CASSLNPGLAGSTDTQYF	TGCGCCAGCAGCTTGAACCCGGGACTAGCTGGAAGCACAGATACGCAGTATTTT
-	once	TRBV7-3	TRBJ1-5	CASSIHGSQPQHF	TGTGCCAGCAGCATACACGGGAGTCAGCCCCAGCATTTT
TRBD1	few	TRBV7-9	TRBJ1-1	CASSSGQGGEDTEAFF	TGTGCCAGCAGCTCGGGACAGGGGGGAGAGGACACTGAAGCTTTCTTT
-	few	TRBV29-1	TRBJ2-7	CSAKSPRTYEQYF	TGCAGCGCTAAAAGCCCCCGGACCTACGAGCAGTACTTC
-	many	TRBV10-3	TRBJ2-7	CAMRGDSVLYEQYF	TGTGCCATGCGAGGGGATTCGGTCTTGTACGAGCAGTACTTC
TRBD1	-	TRBV7-8	TRBJ1-2	CASSLTNRGGYGYTF	TGTGCCAGCAGCCTCACAAACAGGGGTGGATATGGCTACACCTTC
-	-	TRBV7-2	TRBJ1-5	CASSPGPPGSQPQHF	TGTGCCAGCAGCCCGGGCCCACCGGGCAGTCAGCCCCAGCATTTT
-	-	TRBV6-4	TRBJ2-4	CASSLEGSDNEQYF	TGTGCCAGCAGTTTGGAGGGGTCGGACAATGAGCAGTACTTC
-	once	TRBV2	TRBJ1-2	CASWGRGVNYGYTF	TGTGCCAGCTGGGGCAGGGGAGTGAACTATGGCTACACCTTC
-	few	TRBV2	TRBJ2-4	CASSEAQGAKNIQYF	TGTGCCAGCAGTGAAGCGCAGGGGGCCAAAAACATTCAGTACTTC
-	few	TRBV7-2	TRBJ2-5	CASSLVWGPEETQYF	TGTGCCAGCAGCTTAGTTTGGGGGCCAGAAGAGACCCAGTACTTC